The clone carrying this T cell receptor beta chain was seen only once. Its specificity is unknown. The data derive from a study of cytomegalovirus exposure and HLA in healthy donors. Study background: There were just under 400 genotyped donors. Of these, 75% to 90% fell in the genetic ancestry cluster associated with self-reported Caucasian donors.

CDR1 is SGHNT and CDR2 is YENEEA in the germline V gene. The CDR3 totals 14 residues. V was clipped by 5 bases and J by 2 bases; unmatched bases: 5. With 60 Vbeta and 13 Jbeta primers, the PCR was carried out. TCRdb's copy holds only in-frame clones and misses some; the assay was immunoSEQ multiplex PCR. The sample has about 120,000 clones; 50% to 70% are singletons. Overall study findings and caveats: Earlier analysis found most TCR beta V segments productive about 87% or about 30% of the time.

The chain couples TRBV11-3 to TRBJ1-1, with 7 bases lining up with TRBD1. The sequenced sample was PBMCs. The clonotype was recovered from a woman in her 40s in good health and CMV-seropositive. The chain's CDR3 is CASSKGTANTEAFF. The CDR3 DNA sequence: TGTGCCAGCAGCAAAGGGACAGCCAACACTGAAGCTTTCTTT.